This entry lists 18 T cell receptor beta chains sequenced from one sample in a study of cytomegalovirus exposure and HLA in healthy donors. Primers for the PCR totalled 60 Vbeta and 13 Jbeta. Assay used: immunoSEQ multiplex PCR; TCRdb lists only in-frame clones, some missing. The sample carries fewer than 350,000 clones, around 90% recorded once. Sequences were obtained from PBMCs. These receptors were collected from a woman under 30 in good health and CMV-seronegative.

This clone was seen a few times. The chain couples TRBV4-1 to TRBJ1-6; 9 nucleotides match TRBD1. The length of the CDR3 is 16 residues. Germline V gene lookup returns CDR1 MGHRA and CDR2 YSYEKL. J lost 7 bases, V lost 1 base, and 5 bases had no gene match. CDR3 region: CASSQATGGLNSPLHF. CDR3 nucleotide sequence: TGCGCCAGCAGCCAAGCGACAGGGGGGCTCAATTCACCCCTCCACTTT.

This rearrangement joins TRBV10-2 to TRBJ2-5, with 11 bases that match TRBD2. The ends lost 8 bases at V and 2 bases at J; junction bases unmatched: 10. The CDR3 contains 16 residues. Germline lookup yields CDR1 WSHSY and CDR2 SAAADI. The CDR3 DNA is TGCGCCAGCGGCTATCCTAGCGGGGGGTTACAAGAGACCCAGTACTTC. Amino acid sequence: CASGYPSGGLQETQYF.

This clone was seen just once. The gene calls are TRBV5-1 and TRBJ1-5, with 7 bases lining up with TRBD1. The CDR3 contains 15 residues. Trimming removed 1 base from V and 4 bases from J; junction bases left unmatched: 5. CDR1 is SGHRS, CDR2 YFSETQ, per germline. CDR3 bases: TGCGCCAGCAGCTTGACCACAGGGGTGAATCAGCCCCAGCATTTT. Translation: CASSLTTGVNQPQHF.

V usage is TRBV2 and J usage is TRBJ1-4; the match to TRBD1 covers 10 bases. With V trimmed by 9 bases and J by 7 bases, 11 bases remained unmatched. This CDR3 contains 15 residues. Per the germline V gene, CDR1 is SNHLY and CDR2 is FYNNEI. The CDR3 nucleotides are TGTGCCAGTCTAATTGCCGGGACAGGGGCTGAAAAACTGTTTTTT. Protein: CASLIAGTGAEKLFF.

The chain uses TRBV19 and TRBJ2-7; 9 positions match TRBD1. This CDR3 has 15 amino acids. Trimming cost V 1 base and J 4 bases; bases outside gene matches: 5. The germline V gene encodes CDR1 LNHDA and CDR2 SQIVND (reference sequence). The CDR3 here is CASSIGGQGLYEQYF. Written as DNA, the CDR3 is TGTGCCAGTAGTATAGGAGGACAGGGGCTATACGAGCAGTACTTC.

V usage is TRBV5-6 and J usage is TRBJ2-7; tentatively, D is TRBD1 (6 bases). The germline V gene encodes CDR1 SGHDT and CDR2 YYEEEE. V dropped 1 base and J dropped 1 base, with 6 bases sitting between them. The CDR3 spans 13 residues. CDR3 nucleotide sequence: TGTGCCAGCAGCTTGACAGGGTCCTACGAGCAGTACTTC. Its translation is CASSLTGSYEQYF.

The chain links TRBV7-3 to TRBJ2-5, with 11 bases that match TRBD2. V was pared by 6 bases and J by 4 bases, with 4 bases of the junction left unmatched. CDR1 and CDR2 (germline): SGHTA, FQGTGA. The CDR3 runs 14 residues. Here the CDR3 reads CASRSGLAAETQYF. The DNA of the CDR3 is TGTGCCAGCAGGTCGGGACTAGCGGCAGAGACCCAGTACTTC.

In nucleotides, the CDR3 is TGTGCCAGCAGCTTAGAGACAGGACTAGCAGACATTCAGTACTTC. Translated, it gives CASSLETGLADIQYF. The chain carries TRBV7-9 and TRBJ2-4, with 8 bases that match TRBD2. This CDR3 spans 15 amino acids. With V trimmed by 1 base and J by 8 bases, 7 bases remained unmatched. The germline CDR1 and CDR2 sequences are SEHNR and FQNEAQ (reference sequence).

The V and J genes are TRBV5-1 and TRBJ1-2; 10 bases line up with TRBD1. Germline CDR1 is SGHRS and CDR2 is YFSETQ. CDR3 length equals 14 residues. J was trimmed by 3 bases and V by 7 bases; bases with no gene match: 6. The CDR3 loop reads CASGTGDLDYGYTF. For the CDR3, the DNA is TGCGCCAGCGGGACAGGGGATCTTGACTATGGCTACACCTTC. The whole variable domain, remainder taken from reference TRBV5-1 and TRBJ1-2, is KAGVTQTPRYLIKTRGQQVTLSCSPISGHRSVSWYQQTPGQGLQFLFEYFSETQRNKGNFPGRFSGRQFSNSRSEMNVSTLELGDSALYLCASGTGDLDYGYTFGSGTRLTVV.

This chain links TRBV6-1 with TRBJ2-7, with a possible D match to TRBD2 (6 bases). This CDR3 comprises 13 residues. Trimming left V 6 bases short and J 6 bases short, with 15 bases between. From germline, CDR1 is MNHNS and CDR2 SASEGT. The DNA of the CDR3 is TGTGCCAGCAGCCGCCCGGGCGGGGCCGAGCAGTACTTC. This gives the protein CASSRPGGAEQYF.

V gene TRBV6-1 combines with J gene TRBJ2-1; 7 bases are a match to TRBD1. This CDR3 is built from 15 residues. V lost 8 bases and J lost 6; bases outside the gene matches: 13. Germline CDR1 and CDR2: MNHNS and SASEGT. This CDR3 is CASEGGGQRRNEQFF. CDR3 in DNA: TGTGCCAGCGAAGGTGGGGGACAGCGACGCAATGAGCAGTTCTTC.

This clone came up a few times. This rearrangement joins TRBV4-1 to TRBJ1-1; 9 bases agree with TRBD1. The germline gives CDR1 MGHRA, CDR2 YSYEKL. The CDR3 covers 15 residues. V gave up 4 bases and J gave up 6 bases; unmatched junction bases: 9. CDR3 sequence (DNA): TGCGCCAGCAGCCGATCCGGGACAGGGCTTTCTGAAGCTTTCTTT. Encoded protein: CASSRSGTGLSEAFF.

This CDR3 is CASSPSLAVREGGYTF. DNA for the CDR3: TGTGCCAGCTCACCATCACTCGCGGTTCGGGAGGGTGGCTACACCTTC. The chain has TRBV18 and TRBJ1-2; D uncertain. The length of the CDR3 is 16 residues. CDR1 and CDR2 from the germline V gene are KGHSH and LQKENI. V was trimmed by 2 bases and J by 7 bases, leaving 20 bases between them.

This clone was observed a handful of times. The V gene is TRBV27, the J gene TRBJ1-2; 10 bases match TRBD1. The CDR3 is 15 residues long. The germline V gene encodes CDR1 MNHEY and CDR2 SMNVEV (reference sequence). With 6 bases clipped from V and 7 bases from J, the junction kept 11 bases outside the gene matches. In DNA, the CDR3 is TGTGCCAGCAGGACAGGGGGCGCGTCGGCAGTTGGCTACACCTTC. This encodes CASRTGGASAVGYTF.

V gene TRBV5-4 combines with J gene TRBJ2-7, with 9 bases lining up with TRBD2. V trimming: 3 bases; J trimming: 4 bases; junction bases outside the gene matches: 8. The CDR3 loop spans 15 amino acids. CDR1 is SGHNT, CDR2 YYREEE, per germline (reference sequence). The CDR3 loop reads CASSWTGTSSYEQYF. The CDR3 region has the DNA TGTGCCAGCAGCTGGACCGGGACTAGCTCGTACGAGCAGTACTTC.

This clone showed up just once. This chain uses TRBV5-4 with TRBJ2-3; 7 bases agree with TRBD2. Germline trimming cut 3 bases from V and 5 bases from J; bases unmatched to any gene: 15. The CDR3 has 17 residues. Germline V gives CDR1 SGHNT, CDR2 YYREEE (reference sequence). The CDR3 region has the DNA TGTGCCAGCAGCTCCCCTGGACTAGGGGTTGGGAGAGATACGCAGTATTTT. Amino acid sequence: CASSSPGLGVGRDTQYF.

The genes are TRBV13 and TRBJ1-4; maybe TRBD1 (5 bases). The CDR3 contains 15 residues. V was clipped by 5 bases and J by 3 bases, with 13 bases between them. Germline V gene sequence: CDR1 PRHDT, CDR2 FYEKMQ (reference sequence). DNA of the CDR3: TGTGCCAGCAGCCAACCGACAGTCTCTAATGAAAAACTGTTTTTT. Protein sequence: CASSQPTVSNEKLFF.

This chain connects TRBV5-1 to TRBJ1-1; 12 positions match TRBD1. Germline CDR1 and CDR2: SGHRS and YFSETQ. The CDR3 consists of 17 residues. The V gene end was trimmed by 0 bases and the J gene end by 3 bases; junction bases not matched to a gene: 6. CDR3: CASSLGGTGGLDTEAFF. As DNA, the CDR3 is TGCGCCAGCAGCTTGGGAGGGACAGGGGGCTTGGACACTGAAGCTTTCTTT.